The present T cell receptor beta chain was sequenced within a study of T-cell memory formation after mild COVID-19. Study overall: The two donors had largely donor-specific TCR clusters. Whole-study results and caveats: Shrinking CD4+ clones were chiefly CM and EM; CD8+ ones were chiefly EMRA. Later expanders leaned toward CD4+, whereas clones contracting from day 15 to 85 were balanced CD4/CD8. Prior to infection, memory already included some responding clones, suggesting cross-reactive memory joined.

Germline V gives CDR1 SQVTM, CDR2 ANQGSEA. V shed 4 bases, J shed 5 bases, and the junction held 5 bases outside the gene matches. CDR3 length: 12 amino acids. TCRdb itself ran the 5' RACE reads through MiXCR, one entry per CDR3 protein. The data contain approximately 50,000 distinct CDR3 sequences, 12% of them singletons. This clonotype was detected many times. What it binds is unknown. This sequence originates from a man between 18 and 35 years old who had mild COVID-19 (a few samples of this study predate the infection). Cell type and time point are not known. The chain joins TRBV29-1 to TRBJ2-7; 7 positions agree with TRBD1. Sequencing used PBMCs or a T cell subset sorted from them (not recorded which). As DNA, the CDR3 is TGCAGCGTTGGTACAGGGGTTCACGAGCAGTACTTC. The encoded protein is CSVGTGVHEQYF.